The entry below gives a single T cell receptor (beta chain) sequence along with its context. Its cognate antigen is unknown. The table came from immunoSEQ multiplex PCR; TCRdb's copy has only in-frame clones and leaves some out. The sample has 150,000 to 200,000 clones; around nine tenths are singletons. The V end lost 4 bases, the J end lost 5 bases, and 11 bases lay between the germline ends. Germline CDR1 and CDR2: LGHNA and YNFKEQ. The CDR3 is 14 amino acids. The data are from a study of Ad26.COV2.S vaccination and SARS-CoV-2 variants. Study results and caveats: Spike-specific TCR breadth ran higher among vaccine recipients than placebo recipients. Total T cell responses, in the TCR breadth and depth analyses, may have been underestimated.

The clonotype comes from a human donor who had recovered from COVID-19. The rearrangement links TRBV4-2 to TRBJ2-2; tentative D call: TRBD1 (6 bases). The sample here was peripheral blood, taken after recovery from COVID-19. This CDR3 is CASSLGTFTGELFF. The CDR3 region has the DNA TGTGCCAGCAGCCTCGGGACATTTACCGGGGAGCTGTTTTTT.